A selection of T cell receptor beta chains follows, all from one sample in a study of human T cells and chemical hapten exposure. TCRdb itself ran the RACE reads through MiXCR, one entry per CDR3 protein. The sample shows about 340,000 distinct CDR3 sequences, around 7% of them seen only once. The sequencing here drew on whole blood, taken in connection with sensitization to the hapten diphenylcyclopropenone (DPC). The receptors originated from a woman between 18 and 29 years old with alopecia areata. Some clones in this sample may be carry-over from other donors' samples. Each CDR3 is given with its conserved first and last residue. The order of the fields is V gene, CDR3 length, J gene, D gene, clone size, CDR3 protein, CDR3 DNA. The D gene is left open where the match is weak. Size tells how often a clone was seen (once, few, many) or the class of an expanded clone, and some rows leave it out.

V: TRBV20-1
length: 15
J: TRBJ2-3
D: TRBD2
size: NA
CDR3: CSAATSGGAANTQYF
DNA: TGCAGTGCTGCCACTAGCGGGGGGGCCGCAAATACGCAGTATTTT

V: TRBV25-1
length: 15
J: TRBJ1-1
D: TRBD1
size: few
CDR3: CASSLGGAGGTEAFF
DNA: TGTGCCAGCAGCCTAGGGGGCGCGGGCGGCACTGAAGCTTTCTTT

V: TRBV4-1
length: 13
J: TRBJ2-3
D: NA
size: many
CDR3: CASNSRPADTQYF
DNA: TGCGCCAGCAACTCCCGACCGGCAGATACGCAGTATTTT

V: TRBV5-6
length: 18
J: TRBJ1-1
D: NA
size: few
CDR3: CASSLAMGADLRNTEAFF
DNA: TGTGCCAGCAGCTTGGCCATGGGGGCGGACCTCAGGAACACTGAAGCTTTCTTT

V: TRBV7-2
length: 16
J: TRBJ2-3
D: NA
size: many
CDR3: CASSLWADPPKRTQYF
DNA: TGTGCCAGCAGCTTATGGGCGGACCCCCCGAAGCGTACGCAGTATTTT

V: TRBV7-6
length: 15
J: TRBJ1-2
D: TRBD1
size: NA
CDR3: CASSWRPQGGYGYTF
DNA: TGTGCCAGCAGCTGGAGGCCCCAGGGGGGCTATGGCTACACCTTC

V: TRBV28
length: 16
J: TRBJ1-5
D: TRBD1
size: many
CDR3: CASSLVTGGYNQPQHF
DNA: TGTGCCAGCAGTTTAGTAACAGGGGGTTACAATCAGCCCCAGCATTTT

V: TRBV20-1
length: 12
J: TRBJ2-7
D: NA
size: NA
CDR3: CSAHGNSYEQYF
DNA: TGCAGTGCTCACGGTAACAGCTACGAGCAGTACTTC

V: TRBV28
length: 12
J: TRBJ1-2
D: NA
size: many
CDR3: CASSLRTYGYTF
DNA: TGTGCCAGCAGTTTAAGAACATACGGCTACACCTTC

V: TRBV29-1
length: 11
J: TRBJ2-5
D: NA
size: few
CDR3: CSVGQQETQYF
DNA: TGCAGCGTTGGACAGCAAGAGACCCAGTACTTC

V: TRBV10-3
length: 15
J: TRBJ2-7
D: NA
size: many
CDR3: CAISESGVSSYEQYF
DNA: TGTGCCATCAGTGAGTCGGGGGTCAGCTCCTACGAGCAGTACTTC

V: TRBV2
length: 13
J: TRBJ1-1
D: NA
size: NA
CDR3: CASKREGNTEAFF
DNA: TGTGCCAGCAAGAGGGAAGGGAACACTGAAGCTTTCTTT

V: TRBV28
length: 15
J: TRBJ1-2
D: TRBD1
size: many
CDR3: CASSTDRALTYGYTF
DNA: TGTGCCAGCAGTACTGACAGGGCTCTAACCTATGGCTACACCTTC

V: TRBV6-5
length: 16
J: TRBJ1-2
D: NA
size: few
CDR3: CASKPGPSFNNYGYTF
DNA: TGTGCCAGCAAACCGGGACCAAGTTTTAACAACTATGGCTACACCTTC

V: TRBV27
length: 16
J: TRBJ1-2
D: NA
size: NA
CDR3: CASSFSWQGTNYGYTF
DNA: TGTGCCAGCAGTTTTTCATGGCAGGGGACCAACTATGGCTACACCTTC

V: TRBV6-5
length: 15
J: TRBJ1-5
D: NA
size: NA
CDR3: CASSYDSGPHQPQHF
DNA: TGTGCCAGCAGTTACGACAGTGGTCCACATCAGCCCCAGCATTTT